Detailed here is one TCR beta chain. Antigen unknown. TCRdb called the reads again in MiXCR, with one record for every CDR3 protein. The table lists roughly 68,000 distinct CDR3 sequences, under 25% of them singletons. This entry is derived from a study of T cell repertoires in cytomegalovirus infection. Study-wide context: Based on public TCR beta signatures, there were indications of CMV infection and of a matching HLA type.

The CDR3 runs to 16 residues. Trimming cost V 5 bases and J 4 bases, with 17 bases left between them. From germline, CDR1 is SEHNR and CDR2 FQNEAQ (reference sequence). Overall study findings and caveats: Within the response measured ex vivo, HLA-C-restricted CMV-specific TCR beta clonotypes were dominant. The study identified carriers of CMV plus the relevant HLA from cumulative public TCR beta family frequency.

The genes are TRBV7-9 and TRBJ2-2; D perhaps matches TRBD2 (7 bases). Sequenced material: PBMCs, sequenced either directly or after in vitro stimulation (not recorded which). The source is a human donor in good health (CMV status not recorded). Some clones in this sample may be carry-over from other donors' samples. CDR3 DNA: TGTGCCAGCAGCCCAGTGCGGGGGCAGAGCACCGGGGAGCTGTTTTTT. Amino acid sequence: CASSPVRGQSTGELFF.